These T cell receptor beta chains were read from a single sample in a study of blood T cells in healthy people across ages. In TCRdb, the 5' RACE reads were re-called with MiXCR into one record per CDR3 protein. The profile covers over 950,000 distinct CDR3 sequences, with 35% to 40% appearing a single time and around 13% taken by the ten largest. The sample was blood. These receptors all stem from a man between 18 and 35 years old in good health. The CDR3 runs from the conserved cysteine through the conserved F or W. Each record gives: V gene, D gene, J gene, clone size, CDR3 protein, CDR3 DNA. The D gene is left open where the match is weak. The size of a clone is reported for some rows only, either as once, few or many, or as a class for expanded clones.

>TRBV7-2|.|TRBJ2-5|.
CASSFRKQETQYF
TGTGCCAGCAGCTTCAGAAAACAAGAGACCCAGTACTTC
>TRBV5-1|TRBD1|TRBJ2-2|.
CASSFSQGSNGELFF
TGCGCCAGCAGCTTCTCACAGGGGTCTAACGGGGAGCTGTTTTTT
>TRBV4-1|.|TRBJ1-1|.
CASSQGSQGGTEAFF
TGCGCCAGCAGCCAAGGGTCACAGGGTGGGACTGAAGCTTTCTTT
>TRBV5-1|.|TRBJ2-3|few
CASKAASTDTQYF
TGCGCCAGCAAAGCTGCGAGCACAGATACGCAGTATTTT
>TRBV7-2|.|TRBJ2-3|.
CASSCGSVDTQYF
TGTGCCAGCAGCTGTGGCAGCGTAGATACGCAGTATTTT
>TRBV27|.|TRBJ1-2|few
CASSSLDRPYGYTF
TGTGCCAGCAGTTCACTGGACAGACCCTATGGCTACACCTTC
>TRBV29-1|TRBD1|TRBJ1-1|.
CSVPRGREVFF
TGCAGCGTCCCAAGGGGGCGGGAGGTTTTCTTT
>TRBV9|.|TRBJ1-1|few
CASSVVGHSNTEAFF
TGTGCCAGCAGTGTAGTGGGACATTCAAACACTGAAGCTTTCTTT
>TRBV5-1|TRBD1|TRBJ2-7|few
CASSFSGTGGFYEQYF
TGCGCCAGCAGCTTCTCCGGGACAGGGGGTTTCTACGAGCAGTACTTC
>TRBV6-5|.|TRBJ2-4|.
CASSPLGADIQYF
TGTGCCAGCAGTCCCCTAGGGGCTGACATTCAGTACTTC
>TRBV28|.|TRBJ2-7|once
CASSSPGAGQRVVYEQYF
TGTGCCAGCAGTTCCCCCGGTGCCGGACAGAGGGTGGTCTACGAGCAGTACTTC
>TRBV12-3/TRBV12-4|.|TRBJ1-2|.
CASSSGWENGYTF
TGTGCCAGCAGCTCAGGGTGGGAGAATGGCTACACCTTC
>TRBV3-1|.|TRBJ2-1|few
CASSHRGEQFF
TGTGCCAGCAGCCATCGGGGTGAGCAGTTCTTC
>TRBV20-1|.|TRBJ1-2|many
CSARDRQGQGYTF
TGCAGTGCTAGAGATCGGCAGGGGCAAGGCTACACCTTC
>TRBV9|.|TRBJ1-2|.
CASSVVGPANYGYTF
TGTGCCAGCAGCGTGGTAGGGCCAGCTAACTATGGCTACACCTTC
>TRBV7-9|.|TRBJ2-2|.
CASSLDRAGGELFF
TGTGCCAGCAGCTTAGACAGGGCTGGCGGGGAGCTGTTTTTT
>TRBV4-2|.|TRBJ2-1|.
CASSQEGTEFYNEQFF
TGTGCCAGCAGCCAAGAGGGGACGGAATTCTACAATGAGCAGTTCTTC
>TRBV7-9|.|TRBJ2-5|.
CASSLRVIEQYF
TGTGCCAGCAGCTTAAGGGTGATTGAGCAGTACTTC
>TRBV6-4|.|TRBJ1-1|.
CASSKELNTEAFF
TGTGCCAGCAGTAAAGAGCTGAACACTGAAGCTTTCTTT
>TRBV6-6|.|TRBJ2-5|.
CASTRATQETQYF
TGTGCCAGCACCCGCGCGACCCAAGAGACCCAGTACTTC
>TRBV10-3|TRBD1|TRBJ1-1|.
CAISQGQGMNTKAFF
TGTGCCATCAGCCAAGGACAGGGTATGAACACTAAAGCTTTCTTT
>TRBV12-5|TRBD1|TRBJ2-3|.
CASGLAPLGQTKASTDTQYF
TGTGCTAGTGGTTTGGCGCCTTTGGGACAGACGAAAGCTAGCACAGATACGCAGTATTTT
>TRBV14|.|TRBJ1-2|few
CASSQDADGYTF
TGTGCCAGCAGCCAAGACGCGGATGGCTACACCTTC
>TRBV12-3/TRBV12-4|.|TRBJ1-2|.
CASPGRGVSDYGYTF
TGTGCCAGTCCAGGGAGGGGGGTCTCTGACTATGGCTACACCTTC
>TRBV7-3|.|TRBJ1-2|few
CASSLTRAPNYGYTF
TGTGCCAGCAGCTTAACCAGGGCCCCTAACTATGGCTACACCTTC
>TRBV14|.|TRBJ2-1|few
CASSQDMFQAGEQFF
TGTGCCAGCAGCCAAGATATGTTTCAGGCAGGGGAGCAGTTCTTC
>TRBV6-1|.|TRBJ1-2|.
CASSEGPGGDGYTF
TGTGCCAGCAGTGAAGGTCCCGGGGGCGATGGCTACACCTTC
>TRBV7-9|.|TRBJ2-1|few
CASSSPTGGVMIEQFF
TGTGCCAGCAGCTCGCCCACAGGTGGGGTTATGATTGAGCAGTTCTTC
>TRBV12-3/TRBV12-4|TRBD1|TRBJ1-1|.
CASSTDRVSYSEAFF
TGTGCCAGCAGTACCGACAGGGTCTCTTACTCTGAAGCTTTCTTT
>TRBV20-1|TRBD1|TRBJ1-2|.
CSARAGTDSTYGYTF
TGCAGTGCTAGGGCAGGGACAGACTCGACCTATGGCTACACCTTC
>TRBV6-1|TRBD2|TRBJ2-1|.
CASSEAGGLADYNEQFF
TGTGCCAGCAGTGAAGCTGGGGGACTAGCGGATTACAATGAGCAGTTCTTC
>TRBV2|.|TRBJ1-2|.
CASSTTGTYGYTF
TGTGCCAGCAGTACTACAGGGACCTATGGCTACACCTTC
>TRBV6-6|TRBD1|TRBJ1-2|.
CASSPDRAGANYGYTF
TGTGCCAGCAGTCCGGACAGGGCTGGAGCTAACTATGGCTACACCTTC
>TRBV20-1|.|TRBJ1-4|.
CSARDSGRGDEKLFF
TGCAGTGCTAGAGATTCGGGGAGGGGCGATGAAAAACTGTTTTTT
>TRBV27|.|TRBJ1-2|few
CASSLGAERAYGYTF
TGTGCCAGCAGTTTAGGGGCAGAGAGAGCCTATGGCTACACCTTC
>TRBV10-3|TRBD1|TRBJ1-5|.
CAIRGTGTNQPQHF
TGTGCCATACGAGGGACAGGGACAAATCAGCCCCAGCATTTT
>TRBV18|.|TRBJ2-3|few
CASSPPTRTDTQYF
TGTGCCAGCTCACCCCCGACACGCACAGATACGCAGTATTTT
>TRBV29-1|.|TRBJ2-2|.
CSVAEPGRTGELFF
TGCAGCGTTGCGGAACCCGGCCGGACCGGGGAGCTGTTTTTT
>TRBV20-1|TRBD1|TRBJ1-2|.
CSAHRDRQEPNYGYTF
TGCAGTGCCCATAGGGACAGGCAAGAACCAAACTATGGCTACACCTTC
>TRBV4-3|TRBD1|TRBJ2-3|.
CTSSQVLTGETDTQYF
TGCACCAGCAGCCAAGTGCTGACAGGGGAAACCGATACGCAGTATTTT
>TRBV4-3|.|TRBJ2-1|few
CASSRVGTTKNEQFF
TGCGCCAGCAGCCGAGTGGGGACAACGAAAAATGAGCAGTTCTTC
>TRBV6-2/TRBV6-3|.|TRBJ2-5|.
CASSYSFETQYF
TGTGCCAGCAGTTACTCGTTCGAGACCCAGTACTTC
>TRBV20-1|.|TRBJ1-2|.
CSARPRGGGGYGYTF
TGCAGTGCTAGACCCCGGGGAGGGGGGGGCTATGGCTACACCTTC
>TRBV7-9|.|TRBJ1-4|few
CASSLDTEGKLFF
TGTGCCAGCAGCTTAGACACGGAGGGCAAACTGTTTTTT
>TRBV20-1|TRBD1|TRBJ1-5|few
CSARDQDRGGQPQHF
TGCAGTGCTAGAGACCAGGACAGGGGTGGCCAGCCCCAGCATTTT
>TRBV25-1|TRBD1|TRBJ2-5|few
CASSEWRDRTGETQYF
TGTGCCAGCAGTGAATGGAGGGACAGGACCGGAGAGACCCAGTACTTC
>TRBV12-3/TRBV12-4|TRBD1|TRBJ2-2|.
CASSRDRAGELFF
TGTGCCAGCAGCAGGGACAGGGCCGGGGAGCTGTTTTTT
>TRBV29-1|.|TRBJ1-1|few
CSGTATEGTEAFF
TGCAGCGGTACGGCCACAGAAGGCACTGAAGCTTTCTTT
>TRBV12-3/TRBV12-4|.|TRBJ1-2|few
CASRPRGGNGYTF
TGTGCCAGCAGGCCCAGGGGCGGGAATGGCTACACCTTC
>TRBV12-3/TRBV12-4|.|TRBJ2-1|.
CASRSYEGTYNEQFF
TGTGCCAGCAGATCTTATGAGGGGACCTACAATGAGCAGTTCTTC
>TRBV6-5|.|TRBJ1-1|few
CASSRRQDRAEAFF
TGTGCCAGCAGTCGCCGACAGGATCGAGCTGAAGCTTTCTTT
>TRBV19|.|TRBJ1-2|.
CASSIAASYGYTF
TGTGCCAGTAGTATAGCGGCCTCCTATGGCTACACCTTC
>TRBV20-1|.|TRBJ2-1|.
CSAREDFGDPYNEQFF
TGCAGTGCTAGGGAGGATTTTGGGGACCCTTACAATGAGCAGTTCTTC
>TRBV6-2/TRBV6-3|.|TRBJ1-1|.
CASSYDPVGKSEAFF
TGTGCCAGCAGTTACGATCCCGTAGGGAAGTCTGAAGCTTTCTTT
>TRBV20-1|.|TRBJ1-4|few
CSARDQQGSEKLFF
TGCAGTGCTAGAGATCAGCAGGGGTCGGAAAAACTGTTTTTT